These 27 T cell receptor beta chains share one sample of origin, sequenced in a study of type 1 regulatory T cells. A single record per CDR3 protein comes from TCRdb applying MiXCR to the reads. The sample holds about 68,000 distinct CDR3 sequences, about 60% seen once. Their cognate antigens are unknown. Source material: cultured T cells, either the whole culture or a sorted T cell fraction (not recorded which). As to subset: Tr1-enriched cell product generated in vitro against host alloantigens. The receptor source for this set is a human donor in good health.

The rearrangement uses TRBV7-2 and TRBJ2-7, with D possibly TRBD2 on 5 matching bases. Germline V gene sequence: CDR1 SGHTA, CDR2 FQGNSA. V lost 3 bases and J lost 1, with 10 bases in between. The length of the CDR3 is 14 residues. The CDR3 DNA follows: TGTGCCAGCAGCTTGAGGGCTGTTTCCTACGAGCAGTACTTC. Its translation: CASSLRAVSYEQYF.

To note about this clonotype: At one end, the junction sequence differs from germline, possibly due to a read error. The rearrangement links TRBV5-1 to TRBJ2-7, with 7 bases matching TRBD1. The CDR3 length is 14 residues. Germline CDR1 reads SGHRS; CDR2 reads YFSETQ. CDR3 residues: CASSTTGVSYEQYF. Here the CDR3 DNA reads TGCGCCAGCAGCACCACAGGGGTGTCCTATGAGCAGTACTTC.

V and J are TRBV9 and TRBJ1-5; no firm D call. V was cut by 0 bases and J by 3 bases, with 10 bases left in between. The CDR3 extends over 15 amino acids. Germline CDR1 and CDR2: SGDLS and YYNGEE. The CDR3 loop is CASSVEGSPNQPQHF. CDR3 coding DNA: TGTGCCAGCAGCGTAGAAGGGAGCCCCAATCAGCCCCAGCATTTT.

This clonotype turned up a few times. The chain has TRBV9 and TRBJ1-3; 8 bases are a match to TRBD1. Germline CDR1 and CDR2: SGDLS and YYNGEE. The CDR3 length is 16 residues. The J segment lost 1 base and the V segment lost 3 bases, leaving 6 bases of the junction unmatched. CDR3 loop: CASSDDRGKSGNTIYF. The CDR3 DNA follows: TGTGCCAGCAGCGACGACAGGGGCAAATCTGGAAACACCATATATTTT.

This clonotype has just one count. The CDR3 spells CASSSWDRVGGGGANVLTF. The CDR3, as DNA: TGTGCCAGCAGTTCATGGGACAGGGTCGGTGGCGGGGGGGCCAACGTCCTGACTTTC. The V gene is TRBV12-3 or TRBV12-4, the J gene TRBJ2-6; 9 bases match TRBD1. The CDR3 has 19 amino acids. V lost 4 bases to trimming and J lost 4 bases; unmatched junction nucleotides: 14.

The genes are TRBV20-1 and TRBJ2-5; 7 bases agree with TRBD2. CDR1 is DFQATT and CDR2 is SNEGSKA in the germline V gene (reference sequence). The length of the CDR3 is 14 residues. V was pared by 3 bases and J by 1 base, with 5 bases of the junction left unmatched. This chain's CDR3 is CSASSGTTQETQYF. As DNA, the CDR3 is TGCAGTGCTAGTTCCGGGACTACCCAAGAGACCCAGTACTTC.

The rearrangement joins TRBV10-3 to TRBJ2-3, with D possibly TRBD2 on 5 matching bases. The CDR3 totals 13 residues. Germline CDR1 reads ENHRY; CDR2 reads SYGVKD. The ends were cut back, 8 bases at V and 3 bases at J, with 12 bases in the middle. The CDR3 reads CAILASSTDTQYF. The CDR3 DNA follows: TGTGCCATCCTGGCTAGCAGTACAGATACGCAGTATTTT.

CDR3 nucleotide sequence: TGTGCCAGCAGCCCTAGGGCTAGTCGAGACAATGAGCAGTTCTTC. Protein: CASSPRASRDNEQFF. This rearrangement joins TRBV7-2 to TRBJ2-1; no definite D call. Looked up from germline, CDR1 is SGHTA and CDR2 is FQGNSA. This CDR3 is built from 15 residues. The V end lost 5 bases, the J end lost 5 bases, and 16 bases lay between the germline ends.

The V and J genes are TRBV2 and TRBJ1-1; D gene unclear. The CDR3 contains 14 residues. Trimming left V 3 bases short and J 2 bases short, with 10 bases between. Germline CDR1 SNHLY, CDR2 FYNNEI. The CDR3 DNA follows: TGTGCCAGCAGTGACGGACCATTTAACACTGAAGCTTTCTTT. Its translation: CASSDGPFNTEAFF.

The rearrangement joins TRBV7-6 to TRBJ2-1; the D gene is possibly TRBD1 (6 bases). CDR1 and CDR2 (germline): SGHVS, FNYEAQ. There are 14 residues in the CDR3. V was shortened by 0 bases and J by 5 bases, with 8 bases between the two germline ends. DNA of the CDR3: TGTGCCAGCAGCTTAGCGAGGGGGAACAATGAGCAGTTCTTC. Translating gives CASSLARGNNEQFF.

The chain is built from TRBV20-1 and TRBJ2-5, with D possibly being TRBD2 (5 bases). Trimming left V 5 bases short and J 5 bases short, with 6 bases between. This CDR3 spans 10 amino acids. Germline V CDR1 and CDR2: DFQATT, SNEGSKA (reference sequence). As DNA, the CDR3 is TGCAGTGCTTCGGGGGAGACCCAGTACTTC. Its protein is CSASGETQYF.

This clonotype was recorded a few times. V gene TRBV13 combines with J gene TRBJ2-5, with D maybe TRBD2 (6 bases). The CDR3 spans 15 residues. Trimming stripped 5 bases from V and 1 base from J, with 14 bases between. The germline V gene has CDR1 PRHDT and CDR2 FYEKMQ (reference sequence). The CDR3 DNA follows: TGTGCCAGCAGCCCCGCCCTTAGCGGCCAAGAGACCCAGTACTTC. This sequence encodes CASSPALSGQETQYF.

V is TRBV11-2 and J is TRBJ2-5, with 8 bases that match TRBD2. The CDR3 sequence is 16 residues long. Losses at the gene ends were 6 bases for V and 3 bases for J; bases not matched to a gene: 12. CDR1 and CDR2 (germline): SGHAT, FQNNGV. The CDR3 reads CASRSLAEGRKETQYF. CDR3 nucleotide sequence: TGTGCCAGCAGGTCACTAGCGGAGGGGCGGAAAGAGACCCAGTACTTC.

This clonotype has just a few counts. This chain joins TRBV7-9 and TRBJ2-7; TRBD2 matches at 10 bases. CDR3 size: 14 residues. J gave up 3 bases and V 5 bases, and 4 bases lay outside the gene matches. Germline values: CDR1 SEHNR, CDR2 FQNEAQ (reference sequence). The CDR3 DNA reads TGTGCCAGCAGCCCTAGCGGGAGTTTCTACGAGCAGTACTTC. Protein: CASSPSGSFYEQYF.

The V and J genes are TRBV7-2 and TRBJ1-5; D possibly corresponds to TRBD1 (6 bases). Germline values: CDR1 SGHTA, CDR2 FQGNSA. V lost 6 bases and J lost 3, with 15 bases in between. This CDR3 has 15 residues. This chain's CDR3 is CASREGGGANQPQHF. Written as DNA, the CDR3 is TGTGCCAGCAGGGAAGGTGGGGGGGCCAATCAGCCCCAGCATTTT.

The chain carries TRBV7-3 and TRBJ2-2, with 8 bases aligning to TRBD2. CDR3 size: 15 residues. After removal of 7 bases from V and 4 bases from J, the junction contained 8 bases not matched to a gene. Per germline, CDR1 SGHTA and CDR2 FQGTGA. The CDR3 bases are TGTGCCAGCACCGCTACTAGCGGATCCACCGGGGAGCTGTTTTTT. This codes for CASTATSGSTGELFF.

The chain employs TRBV6-5 and TRBJ1-4; D gene uncertain. V lost 2 bases, J lost 7 bases, and 14 bases lay in between. Germline V gene data show CDR1 as MNHEY and CDR2 as SVGAGI. The CDR3 runs 15 residues. The CDR3 here is CASSYERRGGEKLFF. DNA of the CDR3: TGTGCCAGCAGTTACGAACGCCGGGGAGGTGAAAAACTGTTTTTT.

This rearrangement joins TRBV20-1 to TRBJ2-1; 11 bases line up with TRBD2. Germline assignment: CDR1 DFQATT and CDR2 SNEGSKA (reference sequence). This CDR3 has 16 residues. V was clipped by 0 bases and J by 5 bases; unmatched bases: 6. CDR3 bases: TGCAGTGCTAGAGACCAACTAGCGGGAGTCAACAATGAGCAGTTCTTC. Its translation is CSARDQLAGVNNEQFF.

V and J are TRBV19 and TRBJ1-5; 7 bases line up with TRBD1. The CDR3 loop spans 12 amino acids. Germline V gives CDR1 LNHDA, CDR2 SQIVND (reference sequence). The V gene end was trimmed by 3 bases and the J gene end by 12 bases; junction bases not matched to a gene: 5. DNA of the CDR3: TGTGCCAGTAGTATTTACAGGGGTCTCCAGCATTTT. Its protein product is CASSIYRGLQHF.

This chain uses TRBV27 with TRBJ2-1; 10 bases match TRBD2. V lost 4 bases and J lost 7; bases outside the gene matches: 7. In germline, CDR1 is MNHEY, CDR2 SMNVEV (reference sequence). The CDR3 is 15 amino acids. CDR3 sequence: CASSSRLAGANEQFF. DNA of the CDR3: TGTGCCAGCAGTTCACGACTAGCGGGTGCGAATGAGCAGTTCTTC.

V usage is TRBV7-3 and J usage is TRBJ2-7; no clear D. Germline loops: CDR1 SGHTA, CDR2 FQGTGA. V dropped 1 base and J dropped 4 bases, with 8 bases sitting between them. The CDR3 spans 13 residues. For the CDR3, the DNA is TGTGCCAGCAGCTTAAGGCCCCTGTACGAGCAGTACTTC. It is translated as CASSLRPLYEQYF.

This clonotype was counted only a few times. The chain is built from TRBV12-3 or TRBV12-4 and TRBJ1-1; no firm D call. This CDR3 has 11 amino acids. V gave up 6 bases and J gave up 4 bases, with 6 bases separating them. The CDR3: CASRLSTEAFF. Here the CDR3 DNA reads TGTGCCAGCAGGCTTTCCACTGAAGCTTTCTTT.

This clonotype appeared a single time. The CDR3 DNA is TGCAGTGCTAGAGATCTGGCAGGGAAGAACAATGAGCAGTTCTTC. Protein: CSARDLAGKNNEQFF. The chain uses TRBV20-1 and TRBJ2-1; possibly TRBD1 for D (5 bases). The CDR3 covers 15 residues. Germline lookup yields CDR1 DFQATT and CDR2 SNEGSKA (reference sequence). V was cut by 0 bases and J by 5 bases, with 14 bases left in between.

The rearrangement joins TRBV7-9 to TRBJ1-4, with 9 bases matching TRBD1. V lost 5 bases, J lost 7 bases, and 11 bases stayed unmatched. The length of the CDR3 is 16 residues. The V gene's germline CDR1 is SEHNR and CDR2 FQNEAQ (reference sequence). The CDR3 protein is CASSPETGTGIEKLFF. For the CDR3, the DNA is TGTGCCAGCAGCCCCGAAACCGGGACAGGGATTGAAAAACTGTTTTTT. The full variable domain, with the rest looked up from reference TRBV7-9 and TRBJ1-4, is DTGVSQNPRHKITKRGQNVTFRCDPISEHNRLYWYRQTLGQGPEFLTYFQNEAQLEKSRLLSDRFSAERPKGSFSTLEIQRTEQGDSAMYLCASSPETGTGIEKLFFGSGTQLSVL.

Remarks on this clonotype: A much more abundant neighbour one base away suggests this may be a read error. This chain uses TRBV7-8 with TRBJ2-1; the D gene is possibly TRBD2 (5 bases). This CDR3 has 14 residues. Looked up from germline, CDR1 is SGHVS and CDR2 is FQNEAQ. The DNA of the CDR3 is TGTGCCAGCAACTTATTCCAGAGGGCATGGGAGCAGTTCTTC. Encoded protein: CASNLFQRAWEQFF.

The V call is TRBV12-3 or TRBV12-4, the J call TRBJ2-3; perhaps D is TRBD1 or TRBD2 (5 bases each). There are 13 residues in the CDR3. V lost 6 bases to trimming and J lost 2 bases, with 9 bases between them. The CDR3: CASRRDATDTQYF. The CDR3, as DNA: TGTGCCAGCAGACGGGACGCCACAGATACGCAGTATTTT.

This chain connects TRBV7-9 to TRBJ2-3; 8 bases are a match to TRBD1. V lost 5 bases, J lost 9 bases, and 7 bases stayed unmatched. This CDR3 is built from 13 residues. From germline, CDR1 is SEHNR and CDR2 FQNEAQ (reference sequence). CDR3 region: CASSPSDRATQYF. CDR3 sequence (DNA): TGTGCCAGCAGCCCTTCGGACAGGGCAACGCAGTATTTT.